This T cell receptor beta chain was captured by sequencing in a study of blood T cells in healthy people across ages. Whole-study findings and limits: The lack of PBMC sorting stopped any conclusive naive versus antigen-experienced comparison. Whereas aged donors had fewer naive CD4+ cells, long-lived donors had more of them and higher diversity.

PCR was performed a second time for about 7 to 11 cycles using a sample-barcoded 5' primer and a J-beta primer mix. MiXCR was run by TCRdb on the 5' RACE reads, yielding one entry per CDR3 protein. Of 1,300,000 or so distinct CDR3 sequences listed, 59% are singletons. As to this clonotype: Its antigen is not known.

Trimming cost V 1 base and J 5 bases, with 10 bases left between them. The length of the CDR3 is 14 residues. The germline V gene encodes CDR1 SGHRS and CDR2 YFSETQ. The J gene is TRBJ2-1, the V gene TRBV5-1; D remains unclear. This receptor was identified in a man aged 18 to 30 in good health. Sequenced material: blood. The DNA for the CDR3 is TGCGCCAGCAGCTTGAACAGCCTTCACAATGAGCAGTTCTTC. As protein: CASSLNSLHNEQFF. Based on the CDR3 plus reference TRBV5-1 and TRBJ2-1, the full variable domain is KAGVTQTPRYLIKTRGQQVTLSCSPISGHRSVSWYQQTPGQGLQFLFEYFSETQRNKGNFPGRFSGRQFSNSRSEMNVSTLELGDSALYLCASSLNSLHNEQFFGPGTRLTVL.